The T cell receptor beta chain under discussion was sequenced for a study of T cells in narcolepsy. Broader study findings: Comparing one patient's CSF and blood CD4+ clonotypes highlighted HCRT- and TRIB2-specific autoreactive clonotypes. Healthy controls reportedly lacked the autoreactive clonotypes serially found in patients' blood.

On this clone: Its antigen is as yet unknown.

The V and J ends lost 0 bases and 4 bases respectively, with 25 bases between them. CDR1 and CDR2 (germline): SGHNT, YENEEA. This CDR3 is built from 19 residues. Assay used: immunoSEQ multiplex PCR; TCRdb lists only in-frame clones, some missing. The sample lists approximately 30,000 clones; 75% to 80% were seen once. Material: CD45RA- memory CD4+ T cells from PBMCs. This TCR was sampled from a human donor with narcolepsy. The chain carries TRBV11-3 and TRBJ2-7, with no clear D. CDR3 sequence reads: CASSLDNPPNAASKYEQYF. CDR3 in DNA: TGTGCCAGCAGCTTAGATAACCCCCCCAATGCAGCTTCGAAATACGAGCAGTACTTC.